The 15 T cell receptor beta chains below come from one sample, sequenced in a study of blood T cell repertoires in COVID-19 (dated by TCRdb to between 2020 and 2021). Libraries were prepared through the immunoSEQ multiplex PCR assay. Imported from immuneACCESS, the table was reduced by TCRdb to in-frame sequences with V and J called. These copies leave out some clones; in studies compared against another copy, an unresolved V gene accounts for under half, and the cause of the remainder is not known. This sample has 150,000 or so clones in its table, and roughly four fifths of those were observed once. Of the sample, approximately 8.4% is held by the ten largest clones. The sequenced sample was PBMCs or T cells enriched from blood (not recorded which). The receptors originated from a man aged 50 or older who had recovered from COVID-19.

J is TRBJ2-7 and V is TRBV12-5, with 7 bases fitting TRBD1. The CDR3 runs 14 residues. V was pared by 4 bases and J by 3 bases, with 6 bases of the junction left unmatched. Germline-derived CDR1 and CDR2 are LGHNT and FRNRAP. The CDR3 spells CASGSDRLSYEQYF. CDR3 in DNA: TGTGCTAGTGGTTCGGACAGGCTCAGCTACGAGCAGTACTTC.

This chain links TRBV4-3 with TRBJ1-5, with a possible D match to TRBD1 (6 bases). The germline V gene encodes CDR1 LGHNA and CDR2 YSLEER. The CDR3 totals 15 residues. Deletions cut 4 bases from V and 0 bases from J, with 10 bases between. CDR3 nucleotide sequence: TGCGCCAGCAGCCGGGGGCTTACTAGCAATCAGCCCCAGCATTTT. This gives the protein CASSRGLTSNQPQHF.

This chain's CDR3 is CASRAGMDGELFF. The DNA of the CDR3 is TGTGCCAGCAGAGCCGGGATGGACGGGGAGCTGTTTTTT. This chain uses TRBV7-8 with TRBJ2-2, with TRBD2 as a possible D gene (5 bases). The germline CDR1 and CDR2 sequences are SGHVS and FQNEAQ. The ends were cut back, 6 bases at V and 7 bases at J, with 12 bases in the middle. The CDR3 contains 13 residues.

The chain is built from TRBV5-3 and TRBJ1-1; the D gene is possibly TRBD1 (5 bases). TRBV5-3 is treated as an ORF (open reading frame) with a function not yet certain. V lost 5 bases, J lost 7 bases, and 15 bases lay in between. The CDR3 length is 13 residues. The CDR3 sequence is CARSLREIYEAFF. The CDR3 DNA sequence: TGTGCCAGAAGTCTCAGGGAAATTTATGAAGCTTTCTTT.

With respect to this clone: The same CDR3 also results from other DNA sequences found in this sample. This chain links TRBV7-9 with TRBJ2-7; D possibly corresponds to TRBD1 (5 bases). The V gene's germline CDR1 is SEHNR and CDR2 FQNEAQ (reference sequence). The CDR3 extends over 14 amino acids. Trimming left V 4 bases short and J 2 bases short, with 12 bases between. Here the CDR3 reads CASSSGQGPYEQYF. CDR3 DNA sequence: TGTGCCAGCAGCTCAGGGCAGGGCCCCTACGAGCAGTACTTC. The full variable domain, rest sourced from reference TRBV7-9 and TRBJ2-7, is DTGVSQNPRHKITKRGQNVTFRCDPISEHNRLYWYRQTLGQGPEFLTYFQNEAQLEKSRLLSDRFSAERPKGSFSTLEIQRTEQGDSAMYLCASSSGQGPYEQYFGPGTRLTVT.

The chain has TRBV23-1 and TRBJ2-1; D perhaps matches TRBD1 (6 bases). TRBV23-1 belongs to the ORF category, with a function that is uncertain. V was cut by 7 bases and J by 10 bases, with 11 bases left in between. The length of the CDR3 is 11 residues. The CDR3, as DNA: TGCGCCAGCACAGGGGTGGGGGAGCAGTTCTTC. The encoded protein is CASTGVGEQFF.

V and J are TRBV5-6 and TRBJ1-2; D perhaps matches TRBD1 (5 bases). Looked up from germline, CDR1 is SGHDT and CDR2 is YYEEEE. The CDR3 runs to 14 residues. V lost 0 bases and J lost 7, with 13 bases in between. The CDR3 region has the DNA TGTGCCAGCAGCTTGGAAGCAGGGCTGAGTGGCTACACCTTC. Protein: CASSLEAGLSGYTF.

The chain combines TRBV29-1 with TRBJ1-2; D call uncertain. From germline, CDR1 is SQVTM and CDR2 ANQGSEA. This CDR3 is 15 amino acids long. Trimming removed 0 bases at V and 4 bases at J, with 15 bases between. The CDR3 loop is CSVEDERASLYGYTF. CDR3 in DNA: TGCAGCGTTGAAGATGAGAGGGCATCACTCTATGGCTACACCTTC.

This clone was observed a few times. The chain uses TRBV19 and TRBJ1-1; 7 positions match TRBD1. The V gene's germline CDR1 is LNHDA and CDR2 SQIVND (reference sequence). The junction had 12 bases not matched to a gene; V was cut back by 11 bases and J by 0 bases. The CDR3 sequence is 15 residues long. The CDR3 sequence is CAGDNRGVMNTEAFF. The CDR3 region has the DNA TGTGCCGGGGATAACAGGGGAGTTATGAACACTGAAGCTTTCTTT.

The gene calls are TRBV5-1 and TRBJ2-7, with 10 bases that match TRBD2. The V and J ends lost 2 bases and 4 bases, in that order; junction bases with no gene match: 18. CDR1 SGHRS and CDR2 YFSETQ come from the germline V gene. This CDR3 region has 19 residues. The chain's CDR3 is CASSLTALAGVTSIYEQYF. The CDR3 DNA follows: TGCGCCAGCAGCTTAACCGCCCTAGCGGGGGTCACCTCAATATACGAGCAGTACTTC.

The chain couples TRBV30 to TRBJ1-4, with 10 positions matching TRBD1. The CDR3 consists of 13 residues. Germline V lookup: CDR1 GTSNPN, CDR2 SVGIG (reference sequence). V was clipped by 5 bases and J by 7 bases; unmatched bases: 4. Here the CDR3 DNA reads TGTGCCTGGGGAGGACAGGGGGGTGAAAAACTGTTTTTT. This translates into CAWGGQGGEKLFF.

J is TRBJ1-6 and V is TRBV27; D not resolved. Trimming pared 8 bases from V and 9 bases from J, leaving 11 bases between. Germline V gene lookup returns CDR1 MNHEY and CDR2 SMNVEV (reference sequence). This CDR3 region has 12 residues. CDR3 nucleotides: TGTGCCAGCTATAGGCCGGGTTCACCCCTCCACTTT. Translated: CASYRPGSPLHF.

The V and J genes are TRBV5-1 and TRBJ2-7, with 7 bases aligning to TRBD2. V lost 0 bases to trimming and J lost 2 bases; unmatched junction nucleotides: 5. Germline V lookup: CDR1 SGHRS, CDR2 YFSETQ. The CDR3 extends over 15 amino acids. CDR3 sequence reads: CASSLARGGAYEQYF. The CDR3 DNA reads TGCGCCAGCAGCTTGGCGCGGGGAGGGGCCTACGAGCAGTACTTC.

The chain employs TRBV2 and TRBJ2-2; 9 nucleotides agree with TRBD2. This CDR3 is built from 16 residues. Germline CDR1 SNHLY, CDR2 FYNNEI. Trimming took 4 bases from V and 0 from J; bases not matched to a gene: 3. CDR3 loop: CASSASSGTNTGELFF. The CDR3 DNA reads TGTGCCAGCAGTGCTTCTAGCGGGACGAACACCGGGGAGCTGTTTTTT.

This clone was counted between two and nine times. The chain is built from TRBV19 and TRBJ2-2; D ambiguous. The V gene's germline CDR1 is LNHDA and CDR2 SQIVND (reference sequence). This CDR3 comprises 12 residues. Trimming stripped 6 bases from V and 4 bases from J, with 6 bases between. CDR3 in DNA: TGTGCCAGTAGATTCAGCACCGGGGAGCTGTTTTTT. Its protein product is CASRFSTGELFF.